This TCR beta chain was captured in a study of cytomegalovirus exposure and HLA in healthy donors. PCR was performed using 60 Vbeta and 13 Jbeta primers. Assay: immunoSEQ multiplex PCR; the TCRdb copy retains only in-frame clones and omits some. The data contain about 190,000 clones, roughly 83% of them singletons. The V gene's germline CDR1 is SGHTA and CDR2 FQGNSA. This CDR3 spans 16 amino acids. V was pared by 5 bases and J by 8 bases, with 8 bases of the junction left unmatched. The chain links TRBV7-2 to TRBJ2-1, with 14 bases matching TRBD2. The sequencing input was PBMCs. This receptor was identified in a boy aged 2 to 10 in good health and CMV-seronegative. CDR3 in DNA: TGTGCCAGCAGCCCCAAAGGACTAGCGGGAGGCCATGAGCAGTTCTTC. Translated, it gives CASSPKGLAGGHEQFF.